The 5 T cell receptor beta chains reported below all come from one sample, sequenced in a study of blood T cell repertoires in COVID-19. Produced via immunoSEQ multiplex PCR; TCRdb's table is partial and in-frame only. The top ten hold 4.5% to 7.5% of the sample, which has over 200,000 clones, 65% to 90% seen once. The sample consisted of peripheral blood. These receptors were taken from an elderly man with acute or convalescent COVID-19.

This clone was detected only a few times. The chain recombines TRBV6-1 with TRBJ1-5; D is undetermined. Germline V gene sequence: CDR1 MNHNS, CDR2 SASEGT. Deletions cut 7 bases from V and 6 bases from J, with 13 bases between. This CDR3 has 13 amino acids. The CDR3 reads CASTTTEAQPQHF. CDR3 bases: TGTGCCAGCACCACCACGGAGGCTCAGCCCCAGCATTTT.

This rearrangement joins TRBV19 to TRBJ2-1, with 9 nucleotides matching TRBD2. The trim removed 7 bases at V and 6 bases at J, leaving 10 bases unmatched. This CDR3 spans 15 amino acids. Per germline, CDR1 LNHDA and CDR2 SQIVND (reference sequence). This CDR3 reads CASKAGGPRFNEQFF. Written as DNA, the CDR3 is TGTGCCAGTAAGGCGGGAGGGCCGAGATTCAATGAGCAGTTCTTC.

The V call is TRBV28, the J call TRBJ2-7; D is perhaps TRBD1 (6 bases). Germline V lookup: CDR1 MDHEN, CDR2 SYDVKM. With 6 bases removed from V and 2 bases from J, the gap between germline ends came to 14 bases. The CDR3 length is 14 residues. The CDR3 bases are TGTGCCAGCAGCCGAGGACAGCATGCCTACGAGCAGTACTTC. It encodes CASSRGQHAYEQYF.

V is TRBV7-2 and J is TRBJ1-6, with D maybe TRBD1 (5 bases). From germline, CDR1 is SGHTA and CDR2 FQGNSA. V gave up 2 bases and J gave up 3 bases, with 20 bases separating them. This CDR3 region has 19 residues. CDR3 in DNA: TGTGCCAGCAGCTTAACAGAGTACAGCCAGGGAGGCTATAATTCACCCCTCCACTTT. Protein: CASSLTEYSQGGYNSPLHF.

The chain carries TRBV19 and TRBJ1-3, with 7 bases matching TRBD1. V was clipped by 3 bases and J by 0 bases; unmatched bases: 11. Per germline, CDR1 LNHDA and CDR2 SQIVND (reference sequence). This CDR3 contains 18 residues. The CDR3 coding sequence is TGTGCCAGTAGTATCTTTCTCTGGGACAGTTCCTCTGGAAACACCATATATTTT. Protein: CASSIFLWDSSSGNTIYF.